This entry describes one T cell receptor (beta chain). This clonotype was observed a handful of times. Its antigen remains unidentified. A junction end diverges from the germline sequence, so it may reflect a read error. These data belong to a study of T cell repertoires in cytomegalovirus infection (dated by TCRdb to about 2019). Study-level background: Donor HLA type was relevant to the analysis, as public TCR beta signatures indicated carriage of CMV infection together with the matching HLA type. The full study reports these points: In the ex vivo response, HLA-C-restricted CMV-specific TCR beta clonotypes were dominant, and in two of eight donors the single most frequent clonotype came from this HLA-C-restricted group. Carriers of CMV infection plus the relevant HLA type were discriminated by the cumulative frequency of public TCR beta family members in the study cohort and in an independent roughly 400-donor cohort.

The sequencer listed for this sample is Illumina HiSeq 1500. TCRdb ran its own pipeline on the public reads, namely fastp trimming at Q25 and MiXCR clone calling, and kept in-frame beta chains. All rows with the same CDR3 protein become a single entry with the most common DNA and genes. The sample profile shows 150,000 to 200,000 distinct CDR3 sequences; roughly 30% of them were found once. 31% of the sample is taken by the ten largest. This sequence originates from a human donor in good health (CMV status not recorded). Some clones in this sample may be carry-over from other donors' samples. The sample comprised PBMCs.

The nucleotide sequence reads TGTGCTAGCAGCCAAGGGGGTACGAACACCGGGGAGCTGTTTTTT. Translation gives CASSQGGTNTGELFF. The chain links TRBV7-7 with TRBJ2-2, with TRBD1 as a weak D call on 6 bases. Including the terminal cysteine and phenylalanine, the CDR3 comprises 15 residues. Only the CDR3 DNA stays, 45 bases, in frame from base 1. The germline V gene (reference sequence) provides CDR1 SSHAT and CDR2 FNYEAQ.